Shown below are 2 T cell receptor beta chains from a single sample sequenced in a study of lung T cells in sarcoidosis with Löfgren's syndrome. TCRdb re-called the reads through MiXCR, storing one row per CDR3 protein. The sample records some 21,000 distinct CDR3 sequences, approximately 22% being singletons. The sample taken for sequencing was CD4+ T cells from bronchoalveolar lavage. These receptors all stem from a human donor with sarcoidosis (Löfgren's syndrome or another form), or a control subject (not recorded which).

In this sample, this clonotype is medium-sized. The genes are TRBV27 and TRBJ1-1; D is perhaps TRBD1 (5 bases). There are 14 residues in the CDR3. The germline gives CDR1 MNHEY, CDR2 SMNVEV (reference sequence). Trimming took 7 bases from V and 4 from J, leaving 16 bases between them. CDR3 sequence (DNA): TGTGCCAGCACCCTGAGACGGGGGAGCACTGAAGCTTTCTTT. This sequence encodes CASTLRRGSTEAFF.

This clonotype is medium-sized. V is TRBV28 and J is TRBJ1-1; D is uncertain. CDR3 length: 14 residues. Germline V lookup: CDR1 MDHEN, CDR2 SYDVKM. V was cut by 3 bases and J by 4 bases, with 12 bases left in between. In DNA form, the CDR3 reads TGTGCCAGCAGTTTTATACTCATAAGCACTGAAGCTTTCTTT. It encodes CASSFILISTEAFF.